This TCR beta chain was sequenced in a study of T-cell memory formation after mild COVID-19. TCRdb itself ran the 5' RACE reads through MiXCR, one entry per CDR3 protein. This table has roughly 51,000 distinct CDR3 sequences, 5.5% to 7.5% appearing once. Sequencing used PBMCs or a T cell subset sorted from them (not recorded which). The sequence came from a man aged 18-30 years who had mild COVID-19 (a few samples of this study predate the infection). Cell type and time point are not known.

In DNA form, the CDR3 reads TGCGCCAGCAGCTTGGAGCACTTTGGGGTCGGGGAGCTGTTTTTT. Translation gives CASSLEHFGVGELFF. V usage is TRBV5-1 and J usage is TRBJ2-2; no firm D call. Trimming shortened V by 0 bases and J by 7 bases, and 13 bases separated the two germline ends. The CDR3 is 15 amino acids. Germline lookup yields CDR1 SGHRS and CDR2 YFSETQ.